This is a list of T cell receptor beta chains from one sample in a study of monozygotic twins with inflammatory bowel disease. Each CDR3 protein gets one entry in TCRdb, which reprocessed the 5' RACE reads and gives no DNA. The table lists about 300,000 distinct CDR3 sequences. Material for sequencing was blood. The origin of the receptors is a human donor with ulcerative colitis or Crohn's disease, or a healthy co-twin of an affected twin (not recorded which). Both conserved end residues are part of each CDR3.

j_gene	v_gene	CDR3aa
TRBJ2-3	TRBV12-3/TRBV12-4	CASTRSGGFADTQYF
TRBJ2-7	TRBV30	CAWSVRSSGGSSSYEQYF
TRBJ2-2	TRBV3-1	CATYSNEKNRTGELFF
TRBJ2-2	TRBV4-1	CASSQVMGGVLFF
TRBJ2-3	TRBV6-1	CASSTIYGTDTQYF
TRBJ2-3	TRBV20-1	CSAGQGKRTDTQYF
TRBJ2-7	TRBV4-2	CASRKASSYEQYF
TRBJ2-1	TRBV24-1	CATSDLGQGTDEQFF
TRBJ2-1	TRBV9	CASSVVAGGRNEQFF
TRBJ2-3	TRBV10-3	CAISSHTDTQYF
TRBJ2-7	TRBV5-1	CASSSTTGYEQYF
TRBJ1-1	TRBV10-2	CASREGQHMNTEAFF
TRBJ2-5	TRBV20-1	CSARVGQGRVETQYF
TRBJ1-6	TRBV7-2	CASSPPPSNSPLHF
TRBJ2-2	TRBV9	CASSVGLAGVTGELFF
TRBJ2-4	TRBV5-8	CASSARSNLAKNIQYF
TRBJ1-2	TRBV9	CASSVDSGRNYGYTF
TRBJ1-1	TRBV6-6	CASSPPGGSEAFF
TRBJ1-1	TRBV5-1	CASSLDTGKTEAFF
TRBJ2-3	TRBV19	CASSSRAFGTDTQYF
TRBJ1-2	TRBV30	CAFYSRIYGYTF
TRBJ2-7	TRBV6-5	CASSKRTSYEQYF
TRBJ1-5	TRBV10-3	CAIWGLFGNQPQHF
TRBJ2-2	TRBV6-1	CASSEVVRGEMFF
TRBJ1-5	TRBV12-3/TRBV12-4	CASSLSGTVNQPQHF
TRBJ2-3	TRBV28	CASSFWTDTQYF
TRBJ2-6	TRBV7-2	CASGGALSGANVLTF
TRBJ2-7	TRBV7-2	CASSLATKSYEQYF
TRBJ2-7	TRBV20-1	CSARPGQYEQYF
TRBJ2-7	TRBV7-2	CASSLWGGAGEQYF
TRBJ1-5	TRBV7-8	CASTDGGSQPQHF